Listed below are T cell receptor beta chains from one sample, sequenced in a study of human T cells and chemical hapten exposure. TCRdb processed the RACE reads anew with MiXCR; each CDR3 protein has one entry. The data hold 300,000 to 400,000 distinct CDR3 sequences, with less than 6.5% observed a single time. The sequences come from whole blood, collected in connection with sensitization to the hapten diphenylcyclopropenone (DPC). These receptors were taken from a woman aged 45-65 years with alopecia areata. Some clones in this sample may be carry-over from other donors' samples. The CDR3 runs from the conserved cysteine through the conserved F or W.

j_call v_call cdr3_aa
TRBJ1-1 TRBV20-1 CSAPGGAGAAFF
TRBJ1-2 TRBV5-1 CASSPSGTAFRPYGYTF
TRBJ1-1 TRBV14 CASSQYSFGAEAFF
TRBJ1-5 TRBV6-1 CASSERQGGQPQHF
TRBJ2-3 TRBV7-9 CASSQSGTDTQYF
TRBJ2-5 TRBV13 CASSPRLAGETQYF
TRBJ1-6 TRBV29-1 CSVDHRDGMNSPLHF
TRBJ2-7 TRBV29-1 CSVGGDTYEQYF
TRBJ2-3 TRBV7-2 CASSLQRGGRLADTQYF
TRBJ2-3 TRBV7-9 CASSSRGLGTDTQYF
TRBJ1-4 TRBV7-8 CASSLRRERNEKLFF